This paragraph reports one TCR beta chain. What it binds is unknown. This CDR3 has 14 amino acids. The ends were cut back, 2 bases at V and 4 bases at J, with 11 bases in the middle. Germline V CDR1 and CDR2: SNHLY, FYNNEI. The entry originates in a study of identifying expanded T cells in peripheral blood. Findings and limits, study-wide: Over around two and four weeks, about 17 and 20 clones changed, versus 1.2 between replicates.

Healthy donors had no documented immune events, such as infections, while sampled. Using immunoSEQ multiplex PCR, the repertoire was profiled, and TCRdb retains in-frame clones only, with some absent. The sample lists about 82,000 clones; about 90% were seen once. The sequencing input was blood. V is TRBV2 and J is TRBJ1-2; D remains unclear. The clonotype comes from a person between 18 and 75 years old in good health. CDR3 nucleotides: TGTGCCAGCAGTGAAACGGGGTCGCCCTATGGCTACACCTTC. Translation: CASSETGSPYGYTF.